The 12 T cell receptor beta chains below all came from one sample that was sequenced in a study of blood T cell repertoires in COVID-19. Libraries were prepared by immunoSEQ multiplex PCR; TCRdb keeps only in-frame clonotypes and omits some of them. The sample includes fewer than 60,000 clones, around 81% seen only once; the top ten take around 7.2%. Sequenced input: peripheral blood. The origin of the receptors is a man aged 65-85 years with active COVID-19.

This chain joins TRBV10-3 and TRBJ2-7; 9 bases map to TRBD1. This CDR3 is 14 amino acids long. The trim removed 4 bases at V and 3 bases at J, leaving 4 bases unmatched. CDR1 and CDR2 from the germline V gene are ENHRY and SYGVKD. The CDR3 is CAISGGDRDYEQYF. The CDR3 DNA sequence: TGTGCCATCAGTGGCGGGGACAGGGACTACGAGCAGTACTTC.

The chain has TRBV20-1 and TRBJ1-5, with 7 bases aligning to TRBD1. CDR3 length: 13 residues. CDR1 and CDR2 from the germline V gene are DFQATT and SNEGSKA (reference sequence). V trimming: 3 bases; J trimming: 4 bases; junction bases outside the gene matches: 3. CDR3: CSASAGGNQPQHF. CDR3 sequence (DNA): TGCAGTGCTAGTGCAGGGGGAAATCAGCCCCAGCATTTT.

The genes are TRBV7-2 and TRBJ2-4; unclear D gene. The CDR3 covers 15 residues. The V and J ends lost 4 bases and 6 bases respectively, with 16 bases between them. Germline V gene lookup returns CDR1 SGHTA and CDR2 FQGNSA. The CDR3 loop is CASSSLSEPGNIQYF. Here the CDR3 DNA reads TGTGCCAGCAGCTCCCTGAGCGAGCCCGGAAACATTCAGTACTTC.

This clone was seen a few times. V is TRBV3-1 (or the pseudogene TRBV3-2) and J is TRBJ2-3, with a tentative D call TRBD2 (6 bases). V lost 1 base and J lost 5, with 10 bases in between. From germline, CDR1 is LGHDT and CDR2 YNNKEL (reference sequence). This CDR3 spans 14 amino acids. CDR3 protein: CASSQGGVGDTQYF. The CDR3 nucleotides are TGTGCCAGCAGCCAAGGGGGGGTTGGAGATACGCAGTATTTT.

The chain combines TRBV7-3 with TRBJ2-1; 10 bases agree with TRBD2. The germline V gene has CDR1 SGHTA and CDR2 FQGTGA. V was clipped by 5 bases and J by 1 base; unmatched bases: 23. The CDR3 extends over 22 amino acids. The CDR3 bases are TGTGCCAGCAGCAATTTACACAGGGTGAGGACTAGCGGTCTGAGATCCTACAATGAGCAGTTCTTC. Its protein product is CASSNLHRVRTSGLRSYNEQFF.

The chain joins TRBV19 to TRBJ2-1, with TRBD2 matching 7 bases. Germline trimming cut 1 base from V and 2 bases from J; bases unmatched to any gene: 5. Germline values: CDR1 LNHDA, CDR2 SQIVND (reference sequence). CDR3 length: 16 residues. CDR3 loop: CASSIVGGLAYNEQFF. CDR3 in DNA: TGTGCCAGTAGTATAGTTGGCGGACTAGCCTACAATGAGCAGTTCTTC.

J is TRBJ1-3 and V is TRBV30; D may be TRBD1 (5 bases). Trimming cost V 1 base and J 0 bases, with 10 bases left between them. Germline CDR1 reads GTSNPN; CDR2 reads SVGIG (reference sequence). The CDR3 is 15 residues long. CDR3 nucleotide sequence: TGTGCCTGGAGTGCGGGGGAGTCCTCTGGAAACACCATATATTTT. It is translated as CAWSAGESSGNTIYF.

V is TRBV11-2 and J is TRBJ2-5; 9 bases map to TRBD1. Germline V lookup: CDR1 SGHAT, CDR2 FQNNGV. Unmatched junction bases numbered 5, after V lost 5 bases and J lost 13 bases. The CDR3 runs 11 residues. The CDR3 is CASSLQGAPYF. The CDR3 bases are TGTGCCAGCAGCCTACAGGGGGCCCCGTACTTC. Filled out from reference TRBV11-2 and TRBJ2-5, the complete variable domain reads EAGVAQSPRYKIIEKRQSVAFWCNPISGHATLYWYQQILGQGPKLLIQFQNNGVVDDSQLPKDRFSAERLKGVDSTLKIQPAKLEDSAVYLCASSLQGAPYFGPGTRLLVL.

The chain recombines TRBV5-1 with TRBJ2-5, with 7 bases identical to TRBD1. The CDR3 sequence is 14 residues long. The J segment lost 5 bases and the V segment lost 0 bases, leaving 4 bases of the junction unmatched. Germline V gene lookup returns CDR1 SGHRS and CDR2 YFSETQ. The CDR3 DNA follows: TGCGCCAGCAGCTTGGTAGGGGGCAGTGAGACCCAGTACTTC. It encodes CASSLVGGSETQYF.

The rearrangement links TRBV13 to TRBJ2-1; 12 bases are shared with TRBD2. Per the germline V gene, CDR1 is PRHDT and CDR2 is FYEKMQ (reference sequence). The trim removed 5 bases at V and 5 bases at J, leaving 4 bases unmatched. CDR3 length: 15 residues. The CDR3 DNA reads TGTGCCAGCAGCCTTCTAGCGGGGGGGCACAATGAGCAGTTCTTC. Translation gives CASSLLAGGHNEQFF.

The chain is built from TRBV5-1 and TRBJ2-5; D possibly corresponds to TRBD1 (6 bases). V dropped 3 bases and J dropped 1 base, with 16 bases sitting between them. The CDR3 contains 16 residues. Germline assignment: CDR1 SGHRS and CDR2 YFSETQ. CDR3: CASSSFPTGSQETQYF. Written as DNA, the CDR3 is TGCGCCAGCAGCTCTTTTCCCACAGGGTCCCAAGAGACCCAGTACTTC.

J is TRBJ2-2 and V is TRBV5-8; D not certain. Between the trimmed V and J ends, which lost 1 base and 2 bases, there was a span of 9 bases. The CDR3 spans 15 residues. CDR1 is SGHTS, CDR2 YDEGEE, per germline. The CDR3 protein is CASSLNGVNTGELFF. In DNA, the CDR3 is TGTGCCAGCAGCTTGAACGGAGTAAACACCGGGGAGCTGTTTTTT.